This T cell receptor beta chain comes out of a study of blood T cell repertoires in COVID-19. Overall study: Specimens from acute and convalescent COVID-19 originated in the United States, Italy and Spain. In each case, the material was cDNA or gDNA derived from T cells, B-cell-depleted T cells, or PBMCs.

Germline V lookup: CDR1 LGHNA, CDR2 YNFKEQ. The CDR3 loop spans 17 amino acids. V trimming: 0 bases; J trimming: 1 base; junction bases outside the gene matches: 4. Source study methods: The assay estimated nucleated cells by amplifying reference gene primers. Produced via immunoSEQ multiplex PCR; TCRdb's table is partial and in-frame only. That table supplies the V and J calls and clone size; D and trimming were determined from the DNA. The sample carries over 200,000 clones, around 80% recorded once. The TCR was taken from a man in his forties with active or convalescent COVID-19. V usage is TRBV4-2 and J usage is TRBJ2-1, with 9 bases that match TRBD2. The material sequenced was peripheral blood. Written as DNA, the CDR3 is TGTGCCAGCAGCCAAGAGGGCGGGGGGGCGTCCTACAATGAGCAGTTCTTC. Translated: CASSQEGGGASYNEQFF.